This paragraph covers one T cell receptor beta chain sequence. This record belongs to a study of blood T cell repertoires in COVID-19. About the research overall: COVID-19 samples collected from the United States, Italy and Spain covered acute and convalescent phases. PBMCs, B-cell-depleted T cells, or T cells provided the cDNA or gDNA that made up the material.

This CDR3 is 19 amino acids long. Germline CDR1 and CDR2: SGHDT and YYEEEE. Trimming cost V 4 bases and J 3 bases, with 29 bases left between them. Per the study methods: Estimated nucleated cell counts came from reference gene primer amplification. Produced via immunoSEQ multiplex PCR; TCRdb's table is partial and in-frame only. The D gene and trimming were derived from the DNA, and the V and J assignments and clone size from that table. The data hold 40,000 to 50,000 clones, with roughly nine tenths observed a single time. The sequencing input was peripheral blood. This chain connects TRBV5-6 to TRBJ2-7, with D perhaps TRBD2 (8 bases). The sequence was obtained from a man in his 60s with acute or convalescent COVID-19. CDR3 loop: CASSPWDSFAGTRNYEQYF. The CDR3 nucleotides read TGTGCCAGCAGCCCCTGGGACAGTTTCGCCGGGACTAGAAACTACGAGCAGTACTTC.